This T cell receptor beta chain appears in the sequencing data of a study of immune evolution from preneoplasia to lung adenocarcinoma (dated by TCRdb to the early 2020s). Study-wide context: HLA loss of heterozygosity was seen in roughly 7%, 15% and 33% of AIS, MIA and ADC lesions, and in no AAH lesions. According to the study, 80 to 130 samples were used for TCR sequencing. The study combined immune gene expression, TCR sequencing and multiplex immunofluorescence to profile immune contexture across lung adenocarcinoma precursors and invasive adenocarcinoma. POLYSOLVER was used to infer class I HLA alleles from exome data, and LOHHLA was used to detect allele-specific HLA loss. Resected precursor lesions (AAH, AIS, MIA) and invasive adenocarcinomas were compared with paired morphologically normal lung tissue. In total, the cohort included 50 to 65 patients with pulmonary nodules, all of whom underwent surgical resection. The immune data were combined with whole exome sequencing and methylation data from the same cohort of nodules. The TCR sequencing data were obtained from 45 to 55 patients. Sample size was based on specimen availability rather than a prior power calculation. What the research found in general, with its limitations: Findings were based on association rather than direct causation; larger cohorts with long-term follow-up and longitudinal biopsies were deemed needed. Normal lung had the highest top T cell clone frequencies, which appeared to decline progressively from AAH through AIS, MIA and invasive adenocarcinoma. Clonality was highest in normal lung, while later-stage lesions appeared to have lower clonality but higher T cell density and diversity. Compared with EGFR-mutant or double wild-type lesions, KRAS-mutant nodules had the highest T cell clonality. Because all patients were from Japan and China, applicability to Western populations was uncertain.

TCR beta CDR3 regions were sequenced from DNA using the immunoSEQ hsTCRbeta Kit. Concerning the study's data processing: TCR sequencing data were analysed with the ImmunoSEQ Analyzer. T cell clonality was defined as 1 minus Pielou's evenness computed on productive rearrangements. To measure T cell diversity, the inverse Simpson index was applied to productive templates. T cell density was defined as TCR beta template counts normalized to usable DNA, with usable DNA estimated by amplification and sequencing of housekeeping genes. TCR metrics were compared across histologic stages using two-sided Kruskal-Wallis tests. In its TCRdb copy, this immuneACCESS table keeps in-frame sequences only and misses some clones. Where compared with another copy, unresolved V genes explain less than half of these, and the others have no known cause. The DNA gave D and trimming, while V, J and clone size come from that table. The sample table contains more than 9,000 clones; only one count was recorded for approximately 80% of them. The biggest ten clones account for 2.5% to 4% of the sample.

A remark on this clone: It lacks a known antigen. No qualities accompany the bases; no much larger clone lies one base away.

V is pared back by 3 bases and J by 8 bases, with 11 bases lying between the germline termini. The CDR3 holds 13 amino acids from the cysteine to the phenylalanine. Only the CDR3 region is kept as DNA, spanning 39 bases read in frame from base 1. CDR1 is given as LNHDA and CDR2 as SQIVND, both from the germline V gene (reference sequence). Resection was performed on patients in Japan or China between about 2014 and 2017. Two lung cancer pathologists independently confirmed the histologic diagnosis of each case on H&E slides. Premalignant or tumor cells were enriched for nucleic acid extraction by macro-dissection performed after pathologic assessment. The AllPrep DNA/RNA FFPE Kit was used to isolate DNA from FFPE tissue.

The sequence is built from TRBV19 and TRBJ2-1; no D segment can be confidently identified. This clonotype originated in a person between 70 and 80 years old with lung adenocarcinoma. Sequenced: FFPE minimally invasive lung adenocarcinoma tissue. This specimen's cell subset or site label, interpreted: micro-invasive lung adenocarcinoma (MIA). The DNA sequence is TGTGCCAGTAGTATTAATCCTTCTGATGAGCAGTTCTTC. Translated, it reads CASSINPSDEQFF.